At least ten counts were recorded for the clone carrying this T cell receptor beta chain. Antigen specificity is unknown. One entry per CDR3 protein results from TCRdb running MiXCR on the reads. The repertoire holds under 350,000 distinct CDR3 sequences, with 20% to 25% as singletons. These data originate in a study of T cell repertoires in cytomegalovirus infection. Turning to the study itself: It was the public TCR beta signatures that indicated both CMV infection and matching HLA type.

Study observations and caveats: Based on cumulative public TCR beta family frequency, carriers of CMV plus the relevant HLA were identified.

The CDR3 has 14 amino acids. Trimming removed 3 bases at V and 6 bases at J, with 14 bases between. Per the germline V gene, CDR1 is SGHTA and CDR2 is FQGNSA. The gene calls are TRBV7-2 and TRBJ1-1, with D unclear. The sample was cultured PBMCs, taken from culture after CMV antigen stimulation. This clonotype originated in a human donor in good health (CMV status not recorded). Some clones in this sample may be carry-over from other donors' samples. DNA for the CDR3: TGTGCCAGCAGCTTTGCGCTTATCGATTCTGAAGCTTTCTTT. Translated: CASSFALIDSEAFF.